This record looks at one T cell receptor beta chain sequence and its context. This specimen comes from a study of blood T cell repertoires in COVID-19. Study overall: The origin of the acute and convalescent COVID-19 samples was the United States, Italy and Spain. PBMCs, B-cell-depleted T cells, or T cells were the source of the cDNA or gDNA that made up the material.

In the authors' methods: Counts of nucleated cells, estimated from reference gene primer amplification, were obtained. The data were produced by immunoSEQ multiplex PCR, yet TCRdb's version contains in-frame clones alone and is incomplete. The V and J calls and clone size were taken over from that table, and D and trimming were inferred from the DNA. Of 110,000 or so clones listed, roughly 84% are singletons. The V gene end was trimmed by 1 base and the J gene end by 4 bases; junction bases not matched to a gene: 9. Germline CDR1 and CDR2: SGHRS and YFSETQ. CDR3 length: 16 amino acids. The J gene is TRBJ2-5, the V gene TRBV5-1, with 8 bases aligning to TRBD1. This clonotype was sampled from a man aged 60 to 75 with acute or convalescent COVID-19. Material for sequencing was peripheral blood. CDR3 residues: CASSLRGQVGSETQYF. In DNA form, the CDR3 reads TGCGCCAGCAGCTTGCGGGGACAGGTGGGGTCAGAGACCCAGTACTTC.